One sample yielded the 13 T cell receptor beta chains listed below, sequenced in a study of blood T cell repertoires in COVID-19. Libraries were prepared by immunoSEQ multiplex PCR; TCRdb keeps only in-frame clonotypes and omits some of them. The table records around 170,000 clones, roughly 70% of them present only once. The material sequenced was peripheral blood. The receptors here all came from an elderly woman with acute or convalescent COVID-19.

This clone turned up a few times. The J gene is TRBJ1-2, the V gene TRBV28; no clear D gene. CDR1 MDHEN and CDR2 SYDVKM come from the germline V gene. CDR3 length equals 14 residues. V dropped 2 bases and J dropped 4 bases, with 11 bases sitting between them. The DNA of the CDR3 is TGTGCCAGCAGTTTAGGACCGCGGGCCTATGGCTACACCTTC. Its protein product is CASSLGPRAYGYTF.

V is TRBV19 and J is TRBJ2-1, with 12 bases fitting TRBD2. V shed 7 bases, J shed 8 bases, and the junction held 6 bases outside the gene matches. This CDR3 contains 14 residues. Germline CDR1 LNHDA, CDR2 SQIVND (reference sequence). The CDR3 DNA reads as TGTGCCAGTACGACTAGCGGGAGTAACTATGAGCAGTTCTTC. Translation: CASTTSGSNYEQFF. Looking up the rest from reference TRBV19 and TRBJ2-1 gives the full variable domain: DGGITQSPKYLFRKEGQNVTLSCEQNLNHDAMYWYRQDPGQGLRLIYYSQIVNDFQKGDIAEGYSVSREKKESFPLTVTSAQKNPTAFYLCASTTSGSNYEQFFGPGTRLTVL.

CDR3 coding DNA: TGTGCCAGTAGTCGGACAGGGACTTCCTACGAGCAGTACTTC. Its translation: CASSRTGTSYEQYF. V is TRBV19 and J is TRBJ2-7, with 8 bases lining up with TRBD1. Germline values: CDR1 LNHDA, CDR2 SQIVND (reference sequence). Trimming cost V 5 bases and J 1 base; bases outside gene matches: 4. The CDR3 has 14 residues.

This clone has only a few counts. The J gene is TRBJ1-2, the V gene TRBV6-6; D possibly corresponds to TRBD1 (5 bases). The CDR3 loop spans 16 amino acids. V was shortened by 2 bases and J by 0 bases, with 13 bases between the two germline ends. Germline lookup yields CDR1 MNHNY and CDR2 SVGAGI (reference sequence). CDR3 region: CASSYGHQGTNYGYTF. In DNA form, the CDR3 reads TGTGCCAGCAGTTACGGCCATCAGGGTACTAACTATGGCTACACCTTC.

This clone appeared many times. CDR3 protein: CASRPDRSLGNEQFF. In DNA form, the CDR3 reads TGCGCCAGCAGACCAGACAGAAGCCTGGGGAATGAGCAGTTCTTC. The chain employs TRBV4-3 and TRBJ2-1; TRBD1 is a possible D gene (5 bases). V was cut by 6 bases and J by 7 bases, with 19 bases left in between. Germline V gives CDR1 LGHNA, CDR2 YSLEER. The CDR3 contains 15 residues.

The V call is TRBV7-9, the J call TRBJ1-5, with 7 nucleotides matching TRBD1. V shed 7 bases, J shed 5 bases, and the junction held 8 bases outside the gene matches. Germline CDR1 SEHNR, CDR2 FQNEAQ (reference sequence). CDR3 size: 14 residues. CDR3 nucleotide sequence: TGTGCCAGCAACGATGGACAGGCAGATCAGCCCCAGCATTTT. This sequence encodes CASNDGQADQPQHF.

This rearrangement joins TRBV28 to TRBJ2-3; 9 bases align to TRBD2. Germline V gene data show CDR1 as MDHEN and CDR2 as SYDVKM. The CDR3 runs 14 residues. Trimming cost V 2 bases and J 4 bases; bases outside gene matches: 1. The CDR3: CASSLSGRPDTQYF. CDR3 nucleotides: TGTGCCAGCAGTTTAAGCGGGAGGCCAGATACGCAGTATTTT.

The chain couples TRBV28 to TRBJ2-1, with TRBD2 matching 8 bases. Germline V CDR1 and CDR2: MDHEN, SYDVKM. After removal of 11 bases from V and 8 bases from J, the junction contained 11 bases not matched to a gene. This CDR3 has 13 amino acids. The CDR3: CAAAGEIRDEQFF. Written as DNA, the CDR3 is TGTGCCGCAGCGGGAGAAATCCGGGATGAGCAGTTCTTC.

The CDR3: CASSLEAGAVSYNEQFF. In nucleotides, the CDR3 is TGTGCCAGCAGCCTGGAGGCAGGTGCAGTGTCCTACAATGAGCAGTTCTTC. The chain joins TRBV5-4 to TRBJ2-1, with D perhaps matching TRBD2 (5 bases). Germline values: CDR1 SGHNT, CDR2 YYREEE (reference sequence). Trimming removed 4 bases at V and 1 base at J, with 18 bases between. This CDR3 comprises 17 residues.

CDR3 nucleotides: TGTGCCTGGGGAGGGGCCCCGTCTGGAAACACCATATATTTT. Its translation is CAWGGAPSGNTIYF. J is TRBJ1-3 and V is TRBV30; possibly TRBD1 for D (5 bases). V gave up 5 bases and J gave up 1 base, with 12 bases separating them. The CDR3 runs 14 residues. CDR1 is GTSNPN and CDR2 is SVGIG in the germline V gene (reference sequence).

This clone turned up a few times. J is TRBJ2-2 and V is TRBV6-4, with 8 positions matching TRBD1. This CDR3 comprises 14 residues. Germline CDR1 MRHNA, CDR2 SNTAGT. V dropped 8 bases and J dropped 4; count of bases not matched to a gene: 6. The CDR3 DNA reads TGTGCCAGCCAAGGACAGGGCGGCACCGGGGAGCTGTTTTTT. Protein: CASQGQGGTGELFF.

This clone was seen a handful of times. CDR3 residues: CARRRRDRSRVGNQPQHF. In DNA, the CDR3 is TGTGCCAGAAGACGCCGGGACAGGAGTCGGGTTGGCAATCAGCCCCAGCATTTT. The V gene is TRBV5-3, the J gene TRBJ1-5, with TRBD1 matching 8 bases. TRBV5-3 is reported as an ORF; its role is uncertain. V shed 5 bases, J shed 2 bases, and the junction held 15 bases outside the gene matches. The CDR3 spans 18 residues.

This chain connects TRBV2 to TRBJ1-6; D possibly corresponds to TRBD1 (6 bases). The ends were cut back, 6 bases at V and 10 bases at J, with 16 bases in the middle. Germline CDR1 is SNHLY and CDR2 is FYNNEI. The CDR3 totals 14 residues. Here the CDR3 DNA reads TGTGCCAGCAGAGAACCACTGGGGGCCTCACCCCTCCACTTT. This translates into CASREPLGASPLHF.